The 14 T cell receptor beta chains reported below all come from one sample, sequenced in a study of cytomegalovirus exposure and HLA in healthy donors. The PCR contained 60 Vbeta and 13 Jbeta primers. Produced via immunoSEQ multiplex PCR; TCRdb's table is partial and in-frame only. The sample lists about 270,000 clones, roughly 70% seen once, with about 2.2% in the top ten. The specimen was PBMCs. These TCRs come from a female donor in good health and CMV-seronegative.

This chain joins TRBV15 and TRBJ2-3; 9 positions agree with TRBD2. The CDR3 has 16 residues. Germline lookup yields CDR1 LNHNV and CDR2 YYDKDF (reference sequence). The ends lost 3 bases at V and 0 bases at J; junction bases unmatched: 4. CDR3 loop: CATSRAGGTSTDTQYF. In DNA form, the CDR3 reads TGTGCCACCAGCAGGGCGGGGGGGACTAGCACAGATACGCAGTATTTT.

This chain links TRBV7-9 with TRBJ1-4, with 9 bases fitting TRBD1. After removal of 5 bases from V and 3 bases from J, the junction contained 10 bases not matched to a gene. The CDR3 runs 17 residues. Germline CDR1 SEHNR, CDR2 FQNEAQ (reference sequence). The chain's CDR3 is CASSLTRTGVANEKLFF. Here the CDR3 DNA reads TGTGCCAGCAGCCTTACCCGGACAGGGGTTGCTAATGAAAAACTGTTTTTT.

This clone was seen only a few times. The chain employs TRBV5-1 and TRBJ2-3, with D perhaps TRBD2 (5 bases). The CDR3 runs to 15 residues. Germline V gene data show CDR1 as SGHRS and CDR2 as YFSETQ. Trimming cost V 0 bases and J 3 bases, with 11 bases left between them. The CDR3 DNA sequence: TGCGCCAGCAGCTTGGTCGGGGTATGGACAGATACGCAGTATTTT. It specifies CASSLVGVWTDTQYF. The whole variable domain, remainder taken from reference TRBV5-1 and TRBJ2-3, is KAGVTQTPRYLIKTRGQQVTLSCSPISGHRSVSWYQQTPGQGLQFLFEYFSETQRNKGNFPGRFSGRQFSNSRSEMNVSTLELGDSALYLCASSLVGVWTDTQYFGPGTRLTVL.

The chain joins TRBV2 to TRBJ2-1, with TRBD1 matching over 8 bases. Germline V CDR1 and CDR2: SNHLY, FYNNEI. This CDR3 comprises 16 residues. J lost 5 bases, V lost 6 bases, and 12 bases had no gene match. The CDR3 DNA reads TGTGCCAGCAGACCAAACCCGGGACAGGTTAACAATGAGCAGTTCTTC. This translates into CASRPNPGQVNNEQFF.

The chain employs TRBV13 and TRBJ2-1; 12 bases agree with TRBD2. Unmatched junction bases numbered 9, after V lost 4 bases and J lost 5 bases. This CDR3 has 17 residues. Germline-derived CDR1 and CDR2 are PRHDT and FYEKMQ (reference sequence). DNA for the CDR3: TGTGCCAGCAGCTCGCGGGCTAGCGGGAGGGGAAACAATGAGCAGTTCTTC. It translates to CASSSRASGRGNNEQFF.

This clone showed up just a few times. CDR3 sequence (DNA): TGTGCCAGCAGCTTAGCGGAGGGGACTGAAGCTTTCTTT. It encodes CASSLAEGTEAFF. The V gene is TRBV11-1, the J gene TRBJ1-1, with D possibly matching TRBD1 (5 bases). Trimming shortened V by 0 bases and J by 5 bases, and 7 bases separated the two germline ends. The germline V gene encodes CDR1 SGHAT and CDR2 FQDESV (reference sequence). CDR3 size: 13 residues.

The chain is built from TRBV27 and TRBJ2-3, with 7 positions matching TRBD2. The CDR3 has 17 amino acids. Germline assignment: CDR1 MNHEY and CDR2 SMNVEV (reference sequence). V lost 8 bases to trimming and J lost 2 bases; unmatched junction nucleotides: 16. CDR3 nucleotides: TGTGCCAGCGCATCCCTCCCAGCGGGACTTGCCACAGATACGCAGTATTTT. This translates into CASASLPAGLATDTQYF.

V and J are TRBV11-2 and TRBJ1-1, with D uncertain. CDR1 and CDR2 from the germline V gene are SGHAT and FQNNGV. The CDR3 spans 12 residues. Deletions cut 0 bases from V and 4 bases from J, with 3 bases between. This chain's CDR3 is CASSLDLTEAFF. The CDR3 region has the DNA TGTGCCAGCAGCTTAGACCTCACTGAAGCTTTCTTT.

The J gene is TRBJ1-2, the V gene TRBV5-1; unclear D gene. This CDR3 is built from 14 residues. Germline assignment: CDR1 SGHRS and CDR2 YFSETQ. Trimming pared 1 base from V and 5 bases from J, leaving 12 bases between. The DNA for the CDR3 is TGCGCCAGCAGCTTGTCCCCAGAACGTTATGGCTACACCTTC. Protein: CASSLSPERYGYTF.

The gene calls are TRBV9 and TRBJ2-7, with TRBD1 as a possible D gene (6 bases). CDR3 length: 14 amino acids. V lost 4 bases and J lost 1, with 12 bases in between. CDR1 and CDR2 from the germline V gene are SGDLS and YYNGEE. In DNA form, the CDR3 reads TGTGCCAGCAGCCCCGAGGGGGTTTCCTACGAGCAGTACTTC. It yields the protein CASSPEGVSYEQYF.

The genes are TRBV6-1 and TRBJ1-2; D gene uncertain. The germline CDR1 and CDR2 sequences are MNHNS and SASEGT. V lost 3 bases and J 4 bases, leaving 9 bases between the germline ends. There are 13 residues in the CDR3. CDR3 sequence reads: CASSDPALYGYTF. CDR3 DNA: TGTGCCAGCAGTGACCCCGCACTCTATGGCTACACCTTC.

On this clone: Germline and junction disagree at one end, which may indicate a read error. This CDR3 is also generated by other DNA sequences in the sample. The chain employs TRBV7-9 and TRBJ2-7; D perhaps matches TRBD1 (6 bases). CDR3 length equals 13 residues. Germline V gene data show CDR1 as SEHNR and CDR2 as FQNEAQ (reference sequence). CDR3 DNA: TGCGCCTCTCAAGGGGGATCAGCCTACGAGCAGTACTTC. It is translated as CASQGGSAYEQYF. Together with reference TRBV7-9 and TRBJ2-7, the CDR3 gives the full variable domain: DTGVSQNPRHKITKRGQNVTFRCDPISEHNRLYWYRQTLGQGPEFLTYFQNEAQLEKSRLLSDRFSAERPKGSFSTLEIQRTEQGDSAMYLCASQGGSAYEQYFGPGTRLTVT.

This clone was observed a few times. The chain employs TRBV12-5 and TRBJ1-1; the D is unclear. V gave up 4 bases and J gave up 1 base, with 10 bases separating them. The CDR3 is 14 residues long. CDR1 LGHNT and CDR2 FRNRAP come from the germline V gene. The CDR3 here is CASGSRQKNTEAFF. The CDR3 DNA reads as TGTGCTAGTGGTTCCCGACAAAAGAACACTGAAGCTTTCTTT.

The rearrangement links TRBV28 to TRBJ2-1; D not certain. This CDR3 region has 11 residues. Germline lookup yields CDR1 MDHEN and CDR2 SYDVKM. The ends were cut back, 4 bases at V and 4 bases at J, with 2 bases in the middle. The CDR3 protein is CASSSYNEQFF. In nucleotides, the CDR3 is TGTGCCAGCAGTTCTTACAATGAGCAGTTCTTC.